One and the same sample provided the 30 T cell receptor beta chains below, sequenced in a study of human T cells and chemical hapten exposure. Regarding time point: pre-sensitization, week 0. Treatment noted: therapeutic diphenylcyclopropenone sensitization with weekly scalp DPC. TCRdb called the RACE reads again in MiXCR, with one record for every CDR3 protein. The sample consists of about 80,000 distinct CDR3 sequences, about 14% of them appearing once. The sample consisted of whole blood, taken in connection with sensitization to the hapten diphenylcyclopropenone (DPC). These receptors were obtained from a woman between 45 and 60 years old with alopecia areata. Some clones in this sample may be carry-over from other donors' samples.

The rearrangement uses TRBV11-2 and TRBJ2-1; TRBD2 matches 8 bases. V gave up 5 bases and J gave up 7 bases; unmatched junction bases: 10. The CDR3 is 15 residues long. Germline V CDR1 and CDR2: SGHAT, FQNNGV. The CDR3 bases are TGTGCCAGCAGCGCACTTAGCGGGGATAGAAATGAGCAGTTCTTC. Protein: CASSALSGDRNEQFF. Together with reference TRBV11-2 and TRBJ2-1, the CDR3 gives the full variable domain: EAGVAQSPRYKIIEKRQSVAFWCNPISGHATLYWYQQILGQGPKLLIQFQNNGVVDDSQLPKDRFSAERLKGVDSTLKIQPAKLEDSAVYLCASSALSGDRNEQFFGPGTRLTVL.

This clonotype was seen a few times. The chain couples TRBV7-2 to TRBJ2-3; the match to TRBD2 covers 10 bases. Germline values: CDR1 SGHTA, CDR2 FQGNSA. After removal of 0 bases from V and 4 bases from J, the junction contained 7 bases not matched to a gene. The CDR3 runs 17 residues. CDR3 region: CASSLASGRYFPDTQYF. The CDR3 DNA reads TGTGCCAGCAGCTTAGCTAGCGGGAGGTATTTCCCAGATACGCAGTATTTT. Variable domain in full (rest from reference TRBV7-2 and TRBJ2-3): GAGVSQSPSNKVTEKGKDVELRCDPISGHTALYWYRQSLGQGLEFLIYFQGNSAPDKSGLPSDRFSAERTGGSVSTLTIQRTQQEDSAVYLCASSLASGRYFPDTQYFGPGTRLTVL.

The chain couples TRBV5-1 to TRBJ2-7; D is unclear. In germline, CDR1 is SGHRS, CDR2 YFSETQ. There are 15 residues in the CDR3. V was shortened by 0 bases and J by 1 base, with 11 bases between the two germline ends. CDR3 amino acids: CASSLEFGRSYEQYF. CDR3 nucleotides: TGCGCCAGCAGCTTGGAGTTCGGCAGATCCTACGAGCAGTACTTC.

This clonotype was recorded a few times. V gene TRBV28 combines with J gene TRBJ2-3; D gene uncertain. The CDR3 length is 14 residues. Per germline, CDR1 MDHEN and CDR2 SYDVKM. Trimming took 5 bases from V and 4 from J, leaving 13 bases between them. The CDR3 loop reads CASSPIDPADTQYF. CDR3 nucleotide sequence: TGTGCCAGCAGTCCAATCGACCCAGCAGATACGCAGTATTTT.

This clonotype was picked up many times. The J gene is TRBJ2-7, the V gene TRBV7-9; D is possibly TRBD1 (6 bases). The germline gives CDR1 SEHNR, CDR2 FQNEAQ (reference sequence). V lost 1 base to trimming and J lost 3 bases, with 10 bases between them. CDR3 length: 14 amino acids. The CDR3 here is CASSLDPGVYEQYF. As DNA, the CDR3 is TGTGCCAGCAGCTTAGACCCAGGGGTCTACGAGCAGTACTTC.

This clonotype was seen only a few times. For the CDR3, the DNA is TGTGCCAGCAGCTTAGTGACCCTTGACCAAGAGACCCAGTACTTC. Protein sequence: CASSLVTLDQETQYF. This chain uses TRBV11-2 with TRBJ2-5; D is unclear. V lost 1 base and J lost 0, with 9 bases in between. Germline values: CDR1 SGHAT, CDR2 FQNNGV. This CDR3 is built from 15 residues.

This clonotype was found a few times. This sequence joins TRBV28 and TRBJ1-1, with 8 bases fitting TRBD1. CDR1 and CDR2 (germline): MDHEN, SYDVKM. J was trimmed by 0 bases and V by 6 bases; bases with no gene match: 9. This CDR3 spans 16 amino acids. The CDR3 protein is CASRPYRGFMNTEAFF. CDR3 in DNA: TGTGCCAGCAGACCTTACAGGGGGTTCATGAACACTGAAGCTTTCTTT.

This clonotype was counted only a few times. The chain has TRBV21-1 and TRBJ2-5; the tabulated D call, TRBD1, remains unverified against the DNA. TRBV21-1 is a recognized pseudogene. This CDR3 is 14 amino acids long. CDR3 nucleotide sequence: TGTGCCAGCAGCAAAGGGGACACCCAAGAGACCCAGTACTTC. This encodes CASSKGDTQETQYF.

This clonotype was counted only a few times. The chain recombines TRBV10-3 with TRBJ2-1; no firm D call. V lost 1 base and J 3 bases, leaving 4 bases between the germline ends. CDR1 and CDR2 (germline): ENHRY, SYGVKD. The length of the CDR3 is 13 residues. Here the CDR3 reads CAISELYYNEQFF. The CDR3 DNA is TGTGCCATCAGTGAGTTGTACTACAATGAGCAGTTCTTC.

This CDR3 reads CSVARGAQNTEAFF. CDR3 sequence (DNA): TGCAGCGTTGCGCGGGGGGCCCAGAACACTGAAGCTTTCTTT. The chain joins TRBV29-1 to TRBJ1-1; weak D call: TRBD1 (6 bases). The CDR3 loop spans 14 amino acids. Trimming shortened V by 4 bases and J by 1 base, and 13 bases separated the two germline ends. Germline CDR1 SQVTM, CDR2 ANQGSEA.

The chain combines TRBV7-2 with TRBJ2-3, with D maybe TRBD2 (6 bases). The CDR3 is made up of 15 amino acids. The germline CDR1 and CDR2 sequences are SGHTA and FQGNSA. With 2 bases removed from V and 4 bases from J, the gap between germline ends came to 13 bases. CDR3 in amino acids: CASSLSGSGPDTQYF. The DNA of the CDR3 is TGTGCCAGCAGCTTATCTGGTAGCGGACCAGATACGCAGTATTTT.

CDR3 in amino acids: CATSDSRQAHDTQYF. The CDR3 DNA is TGTGCCACCAGTGATTCGAGACAGGCCCACGATACGCAGTATTTT. The V gene is TRBV24-1, the J gene TRBJ2-3, with D possibly being TRBD1 (6 bases). The CDR3 is made up of 15 amino acids. Germline CDR1 KGHDR, CDR2 SFDVKD. V was pared by 2 bases and J by 6 bases, with 14 bases between.

The gene calls are TRBV7-8 and TRBJ2-3; D not certain. Germline lookup yields CDR1 SGHVS and CDR2 FQNEAQ. This CDR3 is 14 amino acids long. Trimming shortened V by 1 base and J by 0 bases, and 5 bases separated the two germline ends. This CDR3 is CASSLGPSTDTQYF. As DNA, the CDR3 is TGTGCCAGCAGCTTAGGACCCAGCACAGATACGCAGTATTTT. The variable domain in full, with the rest retrieved from reference TRBV7-8 and TRBJ2-3, is GAGVSQSPRYKVAKRGQDVALRCDPISGHVSLFWYQQALGQGPEFLTYFQNEAQLDKSGLPSDRFFAERPEGSVSTLKIQRTQQEDSAVYLCASSLGPSTDTQYFGPGTRLTVL.

This chain links TRBV28 with TRBJ1-3, with TRBD1 matching over 8 bases. Germline-derived CDR1 and CDR2 are MDHEN and SYDVKM. The CDR3 is 15 residues long. V lost 6 bases to trimming and J lost 2 bases; unmatched junction nucleotides: 6. DNA of the CDR3: TGTGCCAGCAGCGTAACAGGGGGAGCTGGAAACACCATATATTTT. Translating it yields CASSVTGGAGNTIYF. The entire variable domain, with the rest obtained from reference TRBV28 and TRBJ1-3, is as follows: DVKVTQSSRYLVKRTGEKVFLECVQDMDHENMFWYRQDPGLGLRLIYFSYDVKMKEKGDIPEGYSVSREKKERFSLILESASTNQTSMYLCASSVTGGAGNTIYFGEGSWLTVV.

This rearrangement joins TRBV5-1 to TRBJ2-3; possible D gene TRBD2, 6 bases. The CDR3 consists of 16 residues. Trimming took 6 bases from V and 3 from J, leaving 20 bases between them. Per the germline V gene, CDR1 is SGHRS and CDR2 is YFSETQ. CDR3: CASIPGVYTGTDTQYF. The CDR3, as DNA: TGCGCCAGCATCCCGGGGGTGTACACTGGGACAGATACGCAGTATTTT.

This clonotype was seen only a few times. V and J are TRBV27 and TRBJ1-5, with 7 positions matching TRBD1. Looked up from germline, CDR1 is MNHEY and CDR2 is SMNVEV (reference sequence). After removal of 8 bases from V and 2 bases from J, the junction contained 9 bases not matched to a gene. CDR3 length: 15 amino acids. CDR3 sequence reads: CASGGDSYGNQPQHF. CDR3 DNA sequence: TGTGCCAGCGGGGGGGACAGCTATGGCAATCAGCCCCAGCATTTT.

This chain links TRBV20-1 with TRBJ1-1; D call uncertain. This CDR3 has 10 residues. Trimming removed 3 bases from V and 7 bases from J, with 6 bases in between. Germline V gene sequence: CDR1 DFQATT, CDR2 SNEGSKA (reference sequence). CDR3 in DNA: TGCAGTGCTAGCTTAGTTGAAGCTTTCTTT. It translates to CSASLVEAFF.

This clonotype has more than one count but fewer than ten. The chain couples TRBV12-5 to TRBJ1-1; D remains ambiguous. Per the germline V gene, CDR1 is LGHNT and CDR2 is FRNRAP. This CDR3 comprises 13 residues. Trimming removed 3 bases at V and 1 base at J, with 6 bases between. The CDR3: CASGLEENTEAFF. The CDR3 region has the DNA TGTGCTAGTGGTTTAGAGGAGAACACTGAAGCTTTCTTT.

V and J are TRBV12-3 or TRBV12-4 and TRBJ2-1; 7 positions match TRBD1. This CDR3 contains 14 residues. The ends lost 7 bases at V and 7 bases at J; junction bases unmatched: 10. CDR3 sequence (DNA): TGTGCCAGCATTAAAACCCGACAGGGTAATGAGCAGTTCTTC. The encoded protein is CASIKTRQGNEQFF.

Only a few counts were recorded for this clonotype. The chain couples TRBV23-1 to TRBJ2-7, with D maybe TRBD2 (5 bases). TRBV23-1 is treated as an ORF (open reading frame) with a function not yet certain. The CDR3 extends over 16 amino acids. The V end lost 3 bases, the J end lost 2 bases, and 17 bases lay between the germline ends. CDR3 residues: CASSHPPGRQPYEQYF. In nucleotides, the CDR3 is TGCGCCAGCAGTCACCCCCCGGGGAGACAACCCTACGAGCAGTACTTC.

This clonotype was picked up a small number of times. The genes are TRBV6-5 and TRBJ1-2, with 7 bases lining up with TRBD1. The CDR3 contains 16 residues. Per germline, CDR1 MNHEY and CDR2 SVGAGI. V shed 6 bases, J shed 1 base, and the junction held 11 bases outside the gene matches. CDR3 nucleotides: TGTGCCAGCAGAATCGGGACAGATTGGAATAACTATGGCTACACCTTC. The encoded protein is CASRIGTDWNNYGYTF.

The CDR3 sequence is CASSQGPTNTGELFF. In DNA form, the CDR3 reads TGTGCCAGCAGCCAGGGACCAACTAACACCGGGGAGCTGTTTTTT. The chain recombines TRBV7-9 with TRBJ2-2, with D perhaps assigned TRBD1 or TRBD2 (5 bases each). In germline, CDR1 is SEHNR, CDR2 FQNEAQ (reference sequence). Deletions cut 5 bases from V and 2 bases from J, with 12 bases between. The CDR3 runs to 15 residues.

In its sample, this clonotype was seen a few times. V gene TRBV27 combines with J gene TRBJ2-1, with D tentatively TRBD2 (5 bases). This CDR3 contains 14 residues. With 11 bases removed from V and 9 bases from J, the gap between germline ends came to 23 bases. Germline V gene data show CDR1 as MNHEY and CDR2 as SMNVEV (reference sequence). For the CDR3, the DNA is TGTGCCGTGACGGCCCCGGGCCGACGGGGTGAGCAGTTCTTC. The encoded protein is CAVTAPGRRGEQFF.

This clonotype occurred many times. J is TRBJ2-7 and V is TRBV30; no clear D. Germline V CDR1 and CDR2: GTSNPN, SVGIG (reference sequence). Between the trimmed V and J ends, which lost 5 bases and 7 bases, there was a span of 9 bases. The CDR3 totals 10 residues. The CDR3 here is CAWGELEQYF. In nucleotides, the CDR3 is TGTGCCTGGGGAGAGCTGGAGCAGTACTTC.

The chain combines TRBV10-3 with TRBJ1-2; a possible D gene is TRBD1 (6 bases). The CDR3 length is 14 residues. Germline loops: CDR1 ENHRY, CDR2 SYGVKD. Between the trimmed V and J ends, which lost 2 bases and 3 bases, there was a span of 10 bases. DNA of the CDR3: TGTGCCATCAGTGAGGGACAGACCCACTATGGCTACACCTTC. Its translation is CAISEGQTHYGYTF.

The chain carries TRBV27 and TRBJ1-6; D is undetermined. CDR3 size: 15 residues. Trimming pared 5 bases from V and 8 bases from J, leaving 16 bases between. Germline CDR1 is MNHEY and CDR2 is SMNVEV (reference sequence). The CDR3 DNA reads TGTGCCAGCAGTATAATGGTTCAAGGATATTCACCCCTCCACTTT. Amino acids: CASSIMVQGYSPLHF.

This clonotype showed up just a few times. The rearrangement uses TRBV27 and TRBJ1-1; the D gene is possibly TRBD1 (5 bases). V shed 6 bases and J shed 3 bases, with 20 bases lying between them. Germline values: CDR1 MNHEY, CDR2 SMNVEV (reference sequence). CDR3 length: 16 amino acids. CDR3 DNA sequence: TGTGCCAGCAGCCCCTGGGCCAGGGATCTGTACACTGAAGCTTTCTTT. This encodes CASSPWARDLYTEAFF.

This clonotype was counted ten times or more. The chain recombines TRBV6-6 with TRBJ1-1; D remains ambiguous. The CDR3 is 14 residues long. Germline lookup yields CDR1 MNHNY and CDR2 SVGAGI (reference sequence). With 3 bases removed from V and 0 bases from J, the gap between germline ends came to 8 bases. The CDR3 sequence: CASSYGSLNTEAFF. Written as DNA, the CDR3 is TGTGCCAGCAGTTATGGTAGTCTGAACACTGAAGCTTTCTTT.

The V call is TRBV4-2, the J call TRBJ2-5, with 9 bases identical to TRBD1. With V trimmed by 0 bases and J by 5 bases, 7 bases remained unmatched. Per the germline V gene, CDR1 is LGHNA and CDR2 is YNFKEQ. The CDR3 totals 16 residues. The CDR3 reads CASSQEARDRVETQYF. The CDR3 bases are TGTGCCAGCAGCCAAGAGGCTCGGGACAGGGTGGAGACCCAGTACTTC.

The chain employs TRBV24-1 and TRBJ2-1; perhaps TRBD1 as D (7 bases). Trimming removed 4 bases from V and 1 base from J, with 16 bases in between. CDR1 is KGHDR, CDR2 SFDVKD, per germline. This CDR3 spans 17 amino acids. DNA for the CDR3: TGTGCCACCAGTGACCGAAGACAGGGAGGTTCCTACAATGAGCAGTTCTTC. Its protein product is CATSDRRQGGSYNEQFF.